The 8 T cell receptor beta chains below all came from one sample that was sequenced in a study of T cells in Graves' hyperthyroidism and ophthalmopathy (dated by TCRdb to about 2019). The library relied on multiplex PCR. The instrument given in TCRdb is Illumina HiSeq 2000. Amplification of TCR beta CDR3 regions was carried out from RNA transcripts. A first-round RT-PCR of the TCR CDR3 used the HTBI primer set with the Qiagen OneStep RT-PCR kit. Starting from the raw public reads, TCRdb applied fastp trimming at Q25, assembled clones with MiXCR and retained in-frame beta chains. A single entry per CDR3 protein holds the most common genes and DNA from its merged rows. For this sample the table gives more than 500,000 distinct CDR3 sequences, of which 46% were detected only once. The ten most abundant clones make up about 45% of the sample. Sequences were obtained from peripheral blood or thyroid tissue (not recorded which). Receptor source: an adult woman with Graves' disease, either hyperthyroidism or ophthalmopathy (not recorded which).

J is TRBJ1-3 and V is TRBV2; D is uncertain. The V gene lost 7 bases and the J gene lost 6 bases, with 16 bases spanning the gap. Germline CDR1 and CDR2: SNHLY and FYNNEI. The CDR3 covers 14 residues. CDR3 in amino acids: CASTPVGTENTIYF. As DNA, the CDR3 is TGTGCCAGCACTCCGGTCGGCACTGAAAACACCATATATTTT.

This clonotype was recorded a few times. This rearrangement joins TRBV10-3 to TRBJ2-7, with D uncertain. Germline V gives CDR1 ENHRY, CDR2 SYGVKD. Trimming took 10 bases from V and 9 from J, leaving 13 bases between them. The CDR3 consists of 10 residues. The CDR3 spells CATRDRAQYF. The DNA for the CDR3 is TGTGCCACCCGCGACCGTGCGCAGTACTTC.

As concerns this clonotype: A read error may be the cause here, since a much bigger clone is one base away. The chain joins TRBV11-2 to TRBJ2-7, with a possible D match to TRBD2 (6 bases). The V and J ends lost 5 bases and 6 bases respectively, with 17 bases between them. From germline, CDR1 is SGHAT and CDR2 FQNNGV. This CDR3 is 14 amino acids long. Here the CDR3 reads CASSLNGSGAEQYF. The CDR3 DNA sequence: TGTGCCAGCAGCCTTAACGGGAGTGGTGCCGAGCAGTACTTC.

In this sample, this clonotype turned up a few times. The chain links TRBV2 to TRBJ2-7, with D unclear. V gave up 6 bases and J gave up 3 bases, with 9 bases separating them. Germline V gene lookup returns CDR1 SNHLY and CDR2 FYNNEI. The CDR3 runs 12 residues. The chain's CDR3 is CASRRVNYEQYF. Written as DNA, the CDR3 is TGTGCCAGCAGAAGGGTCAACTACGAGCAGTACTTC.

With regard to this clonotype: A read error is possible here, since a much larger clone lies one base away. This sequence joins TRBV7-9 and TRBJ2-7; 9 nucleotides align to TRBD2. CDR3 length: 18 residues. J gave up 7 bases and V 2 bases, and 18 bases lay outside the gene matches. The germline V gene encodes CDR1 SEHNR and CDR2 FQNEAQ (reference sequence). CDR3 DNA sequence: TGTGCCAGCAGCTTACCCCGACTTAGCGGGAGCTCCTACAATGAGCAGTACTTC. This gives the protein CASSLPRLSGSSYNEQYF.

This clonotype was counted between two and nine times. V and J are TRBV29-1 and TRBJ2-5; D might be TRBD1 (6 bases). The germline gives CDR1 SQVTM, CDR2 ANQGSEA. This CDR3 region has 13 residues. V was clipped by 5 bases and J by 2 bases, with 12 bases between them. This chain's CDR3 is CSVLGGRQETQYF. The CDR3, as DNA: TGCAGCGTTTTAGGGGGACGGCAAGAGACCCAGTACTTC.

This clonotype has a count of ten or more. The chain has TRBV28 and TRBJ2-5, with TRBD1 identical over 8 bases. CDR1 is MDHEN, CDR2 SYDVKM, per germline. This CDR3 has 15 residues. Unmatched junction bases numbered 9, after V lost 4 bases and J lost 5 bases. The CDR3 spells CASSSPYSGGETQYF. CDR3 nucleotide sequence: TGTGCCAGCAGTTCCCCTTACTCAGGGGGCGAGACCCAGTACTTC. Looking up the rest from reference TRBV28 and TRBJ2-5 gives the full variable domain: DVKVTQSSRYLVKRTGEKVFLECVQDMDHENMFWYRQDPGLGLRLIYFSYDVKMKEKGDIPEGYSVSREKKERFSLILESASTNQTSMYLCASSSPYSGGETQYFGPGTRLLVL.

The chain couples TRBV7-2 to TRBJ2-3, with 9 bases aligning to TRBD1. CDR1 is SGHTA, CDR2 FQGNSA, per germline. V was clipped by 6 bases and J by 4 bases; unmatched bases: 5. The CDR3 has 14 residues. The CDR3 reads CASRDRGGADTQYF. CDR3 sequence (DNA): TGTGCCAGCAGGGACAGGGGTGGTGCAGATACGCAGTATTTT. The variable domain in full, completed from reference TRBV7-2 and TRBJ2-3, reads GAGVSQSPSNKVTEKGKDVELRCDPISGHTALYWYRQSLGQGLEFLIYFQGNSAPDKSGLPSDRFSAERTGGSVSTLTIQRTQQEDSAVYLCASRDRGGADTQYFGPGTRLTVL.